This T cell receptor (beta chain) was recorded in a study of blood T cell repertoires in COVID-19. Study information: From the United States, Italy and Spain came samples of acute and convalescent COVID-19. In each case, the material was cDNA or gDNA derived from T cells, B-cell-depleted T cells, or PBMCs.

Per the study methods: Nucleated cell number was recorded as an estimate derived from reference gene primer amplification. The data were produced by immunoSEQ multiplex PCR, yet TCRdb's version contains in-frame clones alone and is incomplete. D and trimming come from the DNA, and the V and J calls and clone size come from that table. The sample lists 35,000 to 45,000 clones; around four fifths were seen once. This TCR derives from a human donor in a cohort sampled during active COVID-19. Sequenced input: peripheral blood.

DNA for the CDR3: TGTGCCTGGAGCCCCGGGGTGGGAGGCAATCAGCCCCAGCATTTT. Its protein product is CAWSPGVGGNQPQHF. The V gene is TRBV30, the J gene TRBJ1-5; no reliable D call. Trimming removed 3 bases from V and 2 bases from J, with 14 bases in between. This CDR3 is 15 amino acids long. Germline loops: CDR1 GTSNPN, CDR2 SVGIG (reference sequence).